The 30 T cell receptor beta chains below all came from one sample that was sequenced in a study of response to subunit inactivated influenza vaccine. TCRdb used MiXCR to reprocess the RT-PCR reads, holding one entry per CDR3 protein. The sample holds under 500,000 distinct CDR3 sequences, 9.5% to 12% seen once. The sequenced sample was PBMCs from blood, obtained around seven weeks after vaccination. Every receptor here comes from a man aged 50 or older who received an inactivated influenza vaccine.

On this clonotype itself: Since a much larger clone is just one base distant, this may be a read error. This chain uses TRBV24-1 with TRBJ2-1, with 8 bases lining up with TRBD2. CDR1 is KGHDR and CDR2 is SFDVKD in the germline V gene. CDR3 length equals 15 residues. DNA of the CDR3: TGTGGCACCAGTGATTTGGATAGCGGGATTTCTGAGCAGTTCTTC. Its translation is CGTSDLDSGISEQFF.

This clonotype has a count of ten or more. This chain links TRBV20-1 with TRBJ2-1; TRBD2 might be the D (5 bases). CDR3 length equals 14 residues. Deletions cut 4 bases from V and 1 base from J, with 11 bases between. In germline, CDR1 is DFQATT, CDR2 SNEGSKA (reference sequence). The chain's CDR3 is CSAKKAASYNEQFF. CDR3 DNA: TGCAGTGCTAAAAAAGCGGCATCCTACAATGAGCAGTTCTTC.

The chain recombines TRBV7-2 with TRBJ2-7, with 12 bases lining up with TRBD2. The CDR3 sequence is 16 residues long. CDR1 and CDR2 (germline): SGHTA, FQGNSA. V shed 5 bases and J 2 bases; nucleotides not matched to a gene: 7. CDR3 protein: CASSPGLAGTPYEQYF. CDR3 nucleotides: TGTGCCAGCAGCCCAGGACTAGCGGGGACCCCCTACGAGCAGTACTTC.

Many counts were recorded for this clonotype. CDR3 sequence (DNA): TGTGCCAGCAGATACCGAGGGTTGGGCGACACCGGGGAGCTGTTTTTT. Its protein is CASRYRGLGDTGELFF. The chain couples TRBV12-3 or TRBV12-4 to TRBJ2-2; the D gene is possibly TRBD2 (5 bases). The CDR3 contains 16 residues. Deletions cut 6 bases from V and 3 bases from J, with 17 bases between.

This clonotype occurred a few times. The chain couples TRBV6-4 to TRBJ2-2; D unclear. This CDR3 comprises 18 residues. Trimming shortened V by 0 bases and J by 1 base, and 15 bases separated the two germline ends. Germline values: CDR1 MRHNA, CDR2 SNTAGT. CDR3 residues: CASSDSTLGKGNTGELFF. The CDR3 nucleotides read TGTGCCAGCAGTGACTCGACCCTGGGGAAAGGGAACACCGGGGAGCTGTTTTTT.

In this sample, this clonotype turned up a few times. Here the CDR3 DNA reads TGTGCCAGCAGTCAATATCCGGGACAGAATGAAAAACTGTTTTTT. It yields the protein CASSQYPGQNEKLFF. The chain employs TRBV12-3 or TRBV12-4 and TRBJ1-4; 7 nucleotides line up with TRBD1. The ends lost 5 bases at V and 5 bases at J; junction bases unmatched: 8. This CDR3 is built from 15 residues.

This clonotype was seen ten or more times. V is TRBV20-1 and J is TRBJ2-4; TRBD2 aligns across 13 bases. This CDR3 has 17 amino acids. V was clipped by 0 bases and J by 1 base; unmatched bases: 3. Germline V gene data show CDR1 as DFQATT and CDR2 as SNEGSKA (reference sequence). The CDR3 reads CSARDGLAGAAKNIQYF. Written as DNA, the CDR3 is TGCAGTGCTAGAGACGGACTAGCGGGAGCCGCCAAAAACATTCAGTACTTC.

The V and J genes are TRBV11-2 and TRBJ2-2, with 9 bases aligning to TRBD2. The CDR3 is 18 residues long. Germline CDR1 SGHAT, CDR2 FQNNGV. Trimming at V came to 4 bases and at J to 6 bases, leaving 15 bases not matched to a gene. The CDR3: CASSSWVAGVRTPGELFF. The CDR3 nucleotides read TGTGCCAGCAGCTCTTGGGTAGCGGGGGTTCGGACCCCCGGGGAGCTGTTTTTT.

CDR3 sequence reads: CASSPSGLAGELYGANVLTF. CDR3 in DNA: TGTGCCAGCAGCCCATCGGGACTAGCGGGGGAGTTGTATGGGGCCAACGTCCTGACTTTC. This chain joins TRBV4-2 and TRBJ2-6; the match to TRBD2 covers 14 bases. The CDR3 consists of 20 residues. V lost 4 bases and J lost 3; bases outside the gene matches: 11. CDR1 LGHNA and CDR2 YNFKEQ come from the germline V gene.

The CDR3 bases are TGCAGTGCTAGAGATCGCGGGAGGATGACAGATACGCAGTATTTT. Its protein is CSARDRGRMTDTQYF. The rearrangement joins TRBV20-1 to TRBJ2-3; 8 positions match TRBD2. The CDR3 is made up of 15 amino acids. J gave up 3 bases and V 0 bases, and 5 bases lay outside the gene matches. Germline V gene lookup returns CDR1 DFQATT and CDR2 SNEGSKA (reference sequence).

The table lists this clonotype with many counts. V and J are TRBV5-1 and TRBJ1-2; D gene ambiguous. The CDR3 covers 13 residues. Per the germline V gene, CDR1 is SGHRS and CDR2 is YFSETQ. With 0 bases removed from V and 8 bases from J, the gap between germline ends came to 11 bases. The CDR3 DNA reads TGCGCCAGCAGCTTGGGAGGGTCTGACGGCTACACCTTC. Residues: CASSLGGSDGYTF. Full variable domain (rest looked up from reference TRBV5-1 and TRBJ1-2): KAGVTQTPRYLIKTRGQQVTLSCSPISGHRSVSWYQQTPGQGLQFLFEYFSETQRNKGNFPGRFSGRQFSNSRSEMNVSTLELGDSALYLCASSLGGSDGYTFGSGTRLTVV.

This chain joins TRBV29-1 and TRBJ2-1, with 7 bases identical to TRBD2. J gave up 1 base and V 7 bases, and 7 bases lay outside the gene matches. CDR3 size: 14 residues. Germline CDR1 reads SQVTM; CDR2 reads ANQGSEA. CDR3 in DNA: TGCAGCGGGGCTCTAGCGGCTTCCTACAATGAGCAGTTCTTC. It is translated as CSGALAASYNEQFF.

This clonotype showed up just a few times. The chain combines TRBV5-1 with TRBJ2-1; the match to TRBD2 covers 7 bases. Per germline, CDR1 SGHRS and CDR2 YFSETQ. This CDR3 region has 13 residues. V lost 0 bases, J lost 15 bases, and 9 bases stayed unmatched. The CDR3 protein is CASSLAYQGEGFF. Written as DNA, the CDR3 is TGCGCCAGCAGCTTGGCGTATCAAGGGGAGGGGTTCTTC.

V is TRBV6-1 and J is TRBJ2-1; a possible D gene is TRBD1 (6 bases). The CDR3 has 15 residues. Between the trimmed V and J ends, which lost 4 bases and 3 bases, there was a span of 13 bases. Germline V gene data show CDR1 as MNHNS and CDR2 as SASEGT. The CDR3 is CASSGSGTIYNEQFF. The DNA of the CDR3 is TGTGCCAGCAGTGGATCCGGGACAATCTACAATGAGCAGTTCTTC.

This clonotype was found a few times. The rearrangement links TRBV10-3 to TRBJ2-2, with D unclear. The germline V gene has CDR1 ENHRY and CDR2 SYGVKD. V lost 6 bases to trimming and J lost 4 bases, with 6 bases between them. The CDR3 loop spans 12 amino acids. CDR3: CAIRNSTGELFF. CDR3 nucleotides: TGTGCCATCAGGAACAGCACCGGGGAGCTGTTTTTT.

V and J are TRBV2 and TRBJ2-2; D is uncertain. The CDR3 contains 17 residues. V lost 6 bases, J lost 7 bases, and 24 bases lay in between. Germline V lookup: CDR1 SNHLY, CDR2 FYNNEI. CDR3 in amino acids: CASSPFNPGPVDGELFF. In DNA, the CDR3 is TGTGCCAGCAGCCCGTTCAATCCGGGCCCCGTCGACGGGGAGCTGTTTTTT.

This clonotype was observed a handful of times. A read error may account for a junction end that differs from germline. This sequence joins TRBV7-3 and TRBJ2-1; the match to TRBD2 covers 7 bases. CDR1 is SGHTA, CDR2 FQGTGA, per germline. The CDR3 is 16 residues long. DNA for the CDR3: TGTGCCAGCAGCCTAACTAGCGCCAGCTCCTACAATGAGCAGTTCTTC. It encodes CASSLTSASSYNEQFF.

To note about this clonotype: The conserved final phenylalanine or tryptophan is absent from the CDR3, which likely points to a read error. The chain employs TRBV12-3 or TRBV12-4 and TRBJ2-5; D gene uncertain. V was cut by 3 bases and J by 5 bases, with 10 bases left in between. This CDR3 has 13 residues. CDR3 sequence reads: CASSFYAKETQYL. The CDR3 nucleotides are TGTGCCAGCAGTTTTTATGCGAAGGAGACCCAGTACTTA.

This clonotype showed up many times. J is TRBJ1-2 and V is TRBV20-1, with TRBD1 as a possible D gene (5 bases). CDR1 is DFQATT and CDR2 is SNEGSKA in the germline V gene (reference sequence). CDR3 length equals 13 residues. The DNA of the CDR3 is TGCAGCAAAAGGGGAGATGGGTCCTTTGGCTACACCTTC. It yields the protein CSKRGDGSFGYTF.

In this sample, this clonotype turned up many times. The CDR3 DNA reads TGTGCCAGCAGCTTAGTATCCCCAGGAAACACCATATATTTT. Protein: CASSLVSPGNTIYF. The chain employs TRBV7-9 and TRBJ1-3; D uncertain. The CDR3 consists of 14 residues. The V end lost 1 base, the J end lost 4 bases, and 8 bases lay between the germline ends. Germline V CDR1 and CDR2: SEHNR, FQNEAQ (reference sequence).

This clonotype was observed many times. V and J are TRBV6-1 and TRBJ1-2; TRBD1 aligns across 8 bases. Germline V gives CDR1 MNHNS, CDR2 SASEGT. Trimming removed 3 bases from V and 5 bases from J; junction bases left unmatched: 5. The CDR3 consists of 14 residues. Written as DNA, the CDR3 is TGTGCCAGCAGTGAGGGACAGGACCTTTATGGCTACACCTTC. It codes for CASSEGQDLYGYTF.

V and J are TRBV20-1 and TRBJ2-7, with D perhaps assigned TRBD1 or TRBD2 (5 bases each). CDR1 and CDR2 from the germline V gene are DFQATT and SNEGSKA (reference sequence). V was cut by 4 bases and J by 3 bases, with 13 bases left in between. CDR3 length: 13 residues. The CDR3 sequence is CSAINWGNYEQYF. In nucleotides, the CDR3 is TGCAGTGCTATAAACTGGGGGAACTACGAGCAGTACTTC.

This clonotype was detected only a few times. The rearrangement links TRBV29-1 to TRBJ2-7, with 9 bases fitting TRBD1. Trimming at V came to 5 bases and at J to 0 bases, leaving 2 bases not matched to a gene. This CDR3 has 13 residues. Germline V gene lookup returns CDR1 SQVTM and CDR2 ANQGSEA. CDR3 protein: CSVRQGGSYEQYF. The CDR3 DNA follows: TGCAGCGTTAGACAGGGGGGCTCCTACGAGCAGTACTTC.

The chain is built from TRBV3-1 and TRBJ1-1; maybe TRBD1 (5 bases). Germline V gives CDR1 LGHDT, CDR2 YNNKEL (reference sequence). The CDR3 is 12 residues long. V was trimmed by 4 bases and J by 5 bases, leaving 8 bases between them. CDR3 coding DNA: TGTGCCAGCAGCCCAGACAGTACTGAAGCTTTCTTT. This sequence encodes CASSPDSTEAFF.

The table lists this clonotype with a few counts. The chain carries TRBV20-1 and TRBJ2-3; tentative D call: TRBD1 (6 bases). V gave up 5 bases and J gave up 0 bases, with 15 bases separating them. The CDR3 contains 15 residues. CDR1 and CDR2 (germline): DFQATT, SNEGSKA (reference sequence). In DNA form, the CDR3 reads TGCAGTGCTTTGGGGGCGGGTGGAAGCACAGATACGCAGTATTTT. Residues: CSALGAGGSTDTQYF.

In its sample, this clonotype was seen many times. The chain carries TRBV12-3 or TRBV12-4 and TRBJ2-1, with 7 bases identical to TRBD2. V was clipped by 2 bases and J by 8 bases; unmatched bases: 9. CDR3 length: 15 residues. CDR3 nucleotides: TGTGCCAGCAGTTTATCGGTAGCGGGCGGACATGAGCAGTTCTTC. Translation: CASSLSVAGGHEQFF.

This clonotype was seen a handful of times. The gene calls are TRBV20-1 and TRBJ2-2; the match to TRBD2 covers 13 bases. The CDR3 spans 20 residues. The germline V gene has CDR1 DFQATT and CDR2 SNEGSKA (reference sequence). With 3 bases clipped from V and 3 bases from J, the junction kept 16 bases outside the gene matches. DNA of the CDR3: TGCAGTGCTAGGGGGGACAGGGGACTAGCGGGAATAACCGACACCGGGGAGCTGTTTTTT. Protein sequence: CSARGDRGLAGITDTGELFF.

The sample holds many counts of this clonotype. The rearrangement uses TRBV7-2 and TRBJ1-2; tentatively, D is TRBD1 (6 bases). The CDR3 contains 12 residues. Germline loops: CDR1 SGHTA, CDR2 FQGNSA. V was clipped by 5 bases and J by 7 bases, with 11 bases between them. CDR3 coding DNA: TGTGCCAGCAGCCCAGGGGCGGGTGGCTACACCTTC. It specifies CASSPGAGGYTF.

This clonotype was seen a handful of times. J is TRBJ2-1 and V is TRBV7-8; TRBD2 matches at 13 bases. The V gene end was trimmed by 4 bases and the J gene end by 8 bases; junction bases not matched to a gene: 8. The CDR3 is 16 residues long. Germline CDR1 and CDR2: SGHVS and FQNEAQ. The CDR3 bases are TGTGCCAGCAGCTCCGGACTAGCGGGAGCATGGGATGAGCAGTTCTTC. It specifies CASSSGLAGAWDEQFF.

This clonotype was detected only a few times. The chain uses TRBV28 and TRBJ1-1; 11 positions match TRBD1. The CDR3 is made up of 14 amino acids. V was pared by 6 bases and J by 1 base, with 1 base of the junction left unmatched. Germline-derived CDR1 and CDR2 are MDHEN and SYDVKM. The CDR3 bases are TGTGCCAGCAGAGGGACAGGGGGGAACACTGAAGCTTTCTTT. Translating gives CASRGTGGNTEAFF.